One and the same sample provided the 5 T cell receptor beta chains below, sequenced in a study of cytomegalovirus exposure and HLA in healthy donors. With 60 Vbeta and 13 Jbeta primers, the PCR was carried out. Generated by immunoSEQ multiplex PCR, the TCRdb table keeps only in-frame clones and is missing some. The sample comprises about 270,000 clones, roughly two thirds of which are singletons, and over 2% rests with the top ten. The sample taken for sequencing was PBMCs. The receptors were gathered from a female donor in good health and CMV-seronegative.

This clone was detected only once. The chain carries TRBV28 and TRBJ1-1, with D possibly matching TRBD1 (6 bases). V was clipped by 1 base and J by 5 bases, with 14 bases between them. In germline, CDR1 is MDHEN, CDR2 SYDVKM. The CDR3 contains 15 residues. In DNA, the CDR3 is TGTGCCAGCAGTTTATCCAAGCAGGGGAAGACTGAAGCTTTCTTT. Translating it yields CASSLSKQGKTEAFF.

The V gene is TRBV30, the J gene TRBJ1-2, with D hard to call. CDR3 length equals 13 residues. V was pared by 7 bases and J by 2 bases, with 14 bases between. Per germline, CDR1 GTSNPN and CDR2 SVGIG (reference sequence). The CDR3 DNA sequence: TGTGCCTCCACATGGACTTCGAACTATGGCTACACCTTC. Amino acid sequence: CASTWTSNYGYTF. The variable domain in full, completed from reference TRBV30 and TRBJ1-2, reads SQTIHQWPATLVQPVGSPLSLECTVEGTSNPNLYWYRQAAGRGLQLLFYSVGIGQISSEVPQNLSASRPQDRQFILSSKKLLLSDSGFYLCASTWTSNYGYTFGSGTRLTVV.

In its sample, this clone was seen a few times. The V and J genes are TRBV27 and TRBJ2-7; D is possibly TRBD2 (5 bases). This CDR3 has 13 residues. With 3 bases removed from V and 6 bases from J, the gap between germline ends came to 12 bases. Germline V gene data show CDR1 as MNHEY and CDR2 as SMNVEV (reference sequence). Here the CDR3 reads CASSFSLSGEQYF. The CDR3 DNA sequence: TGTGCCAGCAGTTTCTCTTTGAGCGGCGAGCAGTACTTC.

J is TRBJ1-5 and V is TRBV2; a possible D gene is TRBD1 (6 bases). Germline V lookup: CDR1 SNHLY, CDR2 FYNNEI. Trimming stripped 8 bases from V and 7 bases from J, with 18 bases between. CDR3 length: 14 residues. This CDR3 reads CASWDGGGGQPQHF. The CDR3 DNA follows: TGTGCCAGCTGGGATGGAGGGGGGGGGCAGCCCCAGCATTTT.

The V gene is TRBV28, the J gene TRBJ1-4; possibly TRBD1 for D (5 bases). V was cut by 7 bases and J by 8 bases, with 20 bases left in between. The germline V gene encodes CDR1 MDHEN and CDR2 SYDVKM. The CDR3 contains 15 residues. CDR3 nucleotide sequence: TGTGCCAGCACTGCTCCCGACAGAAGGTTGGAAAAACTGTTTTTT. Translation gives CASTAPDRRLEKLFF.